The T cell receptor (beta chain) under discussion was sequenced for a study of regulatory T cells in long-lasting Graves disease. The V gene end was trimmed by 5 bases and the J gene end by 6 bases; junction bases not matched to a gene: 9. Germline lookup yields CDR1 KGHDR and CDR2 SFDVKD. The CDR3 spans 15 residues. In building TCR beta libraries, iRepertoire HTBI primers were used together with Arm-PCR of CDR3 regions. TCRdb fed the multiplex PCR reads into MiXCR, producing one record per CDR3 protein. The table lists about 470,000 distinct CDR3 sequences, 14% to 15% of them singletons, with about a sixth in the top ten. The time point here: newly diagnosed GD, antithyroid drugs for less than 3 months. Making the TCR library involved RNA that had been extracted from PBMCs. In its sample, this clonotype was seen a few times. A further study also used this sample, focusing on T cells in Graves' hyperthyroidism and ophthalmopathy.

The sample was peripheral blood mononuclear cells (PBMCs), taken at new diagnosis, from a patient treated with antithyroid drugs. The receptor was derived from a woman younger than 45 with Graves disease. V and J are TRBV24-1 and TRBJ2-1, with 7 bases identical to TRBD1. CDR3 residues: CATSAQGIAGNEQFF. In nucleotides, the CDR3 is TGTGCCACCAGTGCACAGGGGATTGCGGGCAATGAGCAGTTCTTC.